This T cell receptor beta chain derives from a study of shared clonotypes between healthy human individuals (dated by TCRdb to 2019 to 2021). General notes on the study: A few men and two women, aged 18 to 49 years, made up the cohort. Between about 0.85 and 8.9 billion PBMCs per donor were obtained by leukapheresis. Blood TCR repertoires of about 5 healthy adults were deeply sequenced to estimate repertoire size and the extent of clonotype sharing between individuals. For each donor, CD4 naive and CD4 memory were each given three plates, CD8 naive was given two plates, and CD8 memory was given one plate. To increase sequencing depth and limit assay-specific biases, TCR repertoire library preparation and sequencing were carried out by different laboratories using diverse techniques.

The donors were healthy, HIV-negative adults who had no recently reported acute infections or vaccinations. Only Caucasian adults living in Nashville, Tennessee, USA were represented among the donors. CD4+ T cells were enriched by magnetic negative selection; naive cells were then positively selected on CD45RA, and the negative fraction formed the memory subset. Blood was obtained by leukapheresis, after which PBMCs were separated by Ficoll-Histopaque density gradient centrifugation and cryopreserved in liquid nitrogen vapor phase. Purity and quantity of every magnetically sorted T cell population were checked by analytical flow cytometry. From each sorted fraction, genomic DNA was isolated and quantified by UV absorbance on a Nanodrop 2000c. The paper's findings and limits, for the study overall: Pairwise subsampling indicated that sequencing depth was expected to affect the degree of clonotype sharing among donors. Sampling was limited to blood, and TCR repertoires in tissue likely differ from TCR repertoires in blood. The genetic and exposure-history diversity represented was limited by the small number of donors. Even with the large sequencing depth, rarefaction of the sorted-subset datasets indicated that sequencing was incomplete. Naive subsets generally had larger estimated clonotype richness than memory subsets. When several donors were compared, the shared fraction of clonotypes was around 5% for naive CD4, approximately 3.5% for naive CD8, 2.3% for memory CD4, and 0.3% to 0.5% for memory CD8. Clonotypes shared by all four sorted-subset donors showed higher generation probabilities than non-shared clonotypes.

Using the deep immunoSEQ assay, multiplex PCR amplified TCR CDR3 regions from genomic DNA. Extracted genomic DNA from each cell subset was distributed evenly across all wells of several immunoSEQ 96-well plates, and each plate was treated as a replicate. For sorted subsets, about 0.2 ug genomic DNA, equal to about 30,000 T cell genomes, was loaded into each replicate PCR. Purified libraries were quantified with a Qubit 3.0 fluorometer, sized on a Bioanalyzer 2100, and re-quantified with the KAPA Library Quantification kit. Every immunoSEQ 96-well plate was sequenced on a dedicated single-read 150-cycle Illumina NextSeq 550 flow cell. As for the authors' bioinformatics: Because the immunoSEQ output included only junctional sequences and no quality scores, the filtering could not be the same as the filtering used for full-length reads. To assign V/J genes and CDR3, sequences were annotated using PyIR, a Python wrapper for IgBLAST v1.9, with IMGT germline references. Any read was removed if the V/J assignment was weak (E-value above 1e-6), the CDR3 was missing, or the read contained stop codons, out-of-frame junctions, or ambiguous translated residues. V3J clonotypes were defined as sequences sharing an identical inferred V gene, J gene, and CDR3 amino acid sequence. Percentage overlap between repertoires was calculated by dividing the number of shared unique clonotypes by the size of the smaller repertoire. Repertoire richness was assessed with RTK rarefaction, the Chao1 estimator, and Recon v2.1 estimates of unobserved clonotypes. Generation probabilities were computed with OLGA for all TCRbeta clonotypes obtained by the gDNA method from a few donors. Held by TCRdb, this immuneACCESS table contains in-frame sequences only and omits some clones. Under half of the omission traces to an unresolved V gene where checked; the cause of the rest is unknown. V and J calls and clone size come straight from that table; D and trimming were deduced from the DNA. The table for this sample lists just over 2,000,000 clones; 90% to 95% of them were counted only once. The ten most abundant clones make up around 0.13% of the sample.

About this clone: Its antigen specificity is not known. Per-nucleotide qualities are absent, and no much larger clonotype sits a single base away.

The origin of this receptor is a man between 18 and 35 years old in good health. The sequencing input was naive CD4+ T cells sorted from blood. The sample's cell subset or site label, decoded: CD45RA+ positively selected.

The DNA sequence follows: TGTGCCACCCAAGGTGACACTGAAGCTTTCTTT. Its product reads: CATQGDTEAFF. The rearranged chain carries TRBV10-3 and TRBJ1-1; no D gene is confidently identified. In the germline V gene, CDR1 corresponds to ENHRY and CDR2 to SYGVKD. The junction shows trimming of 10 bases on V and 3 bases on J, plus 9 bases between the germline ends. Reading from cysteine to phenylalanine, the CDR3 counts 11 amino acids. Solely the CDR3 DNA is kept, with 33 bases framed from the first base.